Below, 30 T cell receptor beta chains from the same sample are listed, as sequenced in a study of blood T cell repertoires in COVID-19. Assay used: immunoSEQ multiplex PCR; TCRdb lists only in-frame clones, some missing. The sample has more than 85,000 clones; approximately 81% are singletons. The material sequenced was peripheral blood. The source of these receptors is a man in his sixties with acute or convalescent COVID-19.

This chain connects TRBV5-5 to TRBJ1-1; D is unresolved. This CDR3 comprises 14 residues. V lost 2 bases to trimming and J lost 1 base, with 9 bases between them. Looked up from germline, CDR1 is SGHKS and CDR2 is YYEKEE (reference sequence). CDR3 coding DNA: TGTGCCAGCAGCTTAAGCCCCACGAACACTGAAGCTTTCTTT. Amino acid sequence: CASSLSPTNTEAFF. Using reference TRBV5-5 and TRBJ1-1 for the parts outside the CDR3, the full variable domain is DAGVTQSPTHLIKTRGQQVTLRCSPISGHKSVSWYQQVLGQGPQFIFQYYEKEERGRGNFPDRFSARQFPNYSSELNVNALLLGDSALYLCASSLSPTNTEAFFGQGTRLTVV.

As to this clone: Being one base from a much bigger clone, this may be a read error. The same CDR3 is also encoded by other DNA sequences in this sample. V gene TRBV5-1 combines with J gene TRBJ2-3; 13 bases are a match to TRBD2. Germline V gene data show CDR1 as SGHRS and CDR2 as YFSETQ. The CDR3 extends over 15 amino acids. The trim removed 4 bases at V and 4 bases at J, leaving 3 bases unmatched. CDR3 bases: TGCGCCAGCAGCAGGACTAGCGGGAGAGCAGATACGCAGTATTTT. It encodes CASSRTSGRADTQYF.

This sequence joins TRBV5-1 and TRBJ2-1, with D tentatively TRBD2 (5 bases). CDR3 length: 12 residues. Germline assignment: CDR1 SGHRS and CDR2 YFSETQ. V gave up 3 bases and J gave up 7 bases, with 8 bases separating them. The CDR3 region is CASSSLVNEQFF. The CDR3 coding sequence is TGCGCCAGCAGCTCACTAGTGAATGAGCAGTTCTTC.

This clone has only a few counts. The rearrangement uses TRBV13 and TRBJ1-2; unclear D gene. CDR3 size: 13 residues. V lost 2 bases and J lost 0, with 4 bases in between. Germline CDR1 is PRHDT and CDR2 is FYEKMQ (reference sequence). The CDR3 sequence: CASSLTANYGYTF. The CDR3 DNA reads TGTGCCAGCAGCTTAACAGCTAACTATGGCTACACCTTC.

The chain employs TRBV19 and TRBJ1-3; D possibly corresponds to TRBD1 (6 bases). Trimming pared 3 bases from V and 0 bases from J, leaving 15 bases between. The CDR3 loop spans 17 amino acids. Germline CDR1 reads LNHDA; CDR2 reads SQIVND (reference sequence). The CDR3 region has the DNA TGTGCCAGTAGTATGGATCCCAGGGGCTTCTCTGGAAACACCATATATTTT. Translation: CASSMDPRGFSGNTIYF. The entire variable domain, with the rest obtained from reference TRBV19 and TRBJ1-3, is as follows: DGGITQSPKYLFRKEGQNVTLSCEQNLNHDAMYWYRQDPGQGLRLIYYSQIVNDFQKGDIAEGYSVSREKKESFPLTVTSAQKNPTAFYLCASSMDPRGFSGNTIYFGEGSWLTVV.

The rearrangement joins TRBV5-4 to TRBJ2-1; D is ambiguous. The CDR3 contains 13 residues. Germline assignment: CDR1 SGHNT and CDR2 YYREEE (reference sequence). V gave up 4 bases and J gave up 4 bases, with 9 bases separating them. The CDR3 DNA reads TGTGCCAGCAGCGTGGGTCTTTACAATGAGCAGTTCTTC. Protein: CASSVGLYNEQFF.

This clone was detected a few times. This chain links TRBV24-1 with TRBJ2-1, with TRBD2 matching over 10 bases. V shed 1 base and J 6 bases; nucleotides not matched to a gene: 5. The CDR3 covers 16 residues. Germline assignment: CDR1 KGHDR and CDR2 SFDVKD. The CDR3 DNA reads as TGTGCCACCAGTGATTTACCAGCGGGGGGGACCAATGAGCAGTTCTTC. Its protein product is CATSDLPAGGTNEQFF.

The rearrangement links TRBV6-2 or TRBV6-3 to TRBJ1-5; 11 bases agree with TRBD1. The CDR3 loop spans 16 amino acids. The V and J ends lost 2 bases and 6 bases, in that order; junction bases with no gene match: 6. CDR1 and CDR2 from the germline V gene are MNHEY and SVGEGT. The CDR3 spells CASSYGGQGGFQPQHF. The CDR3 nucleotides are TGTGCCAGCAGTTACGGGGGACAGGGGGGATTTCAGCCCCAGCATTTT.

The V gene is TRBV7-8, the J gene TRBJ2-4; maybe TRBD1 (6 bases). This CDR3 has 14 residues. Germline CDR1 reads SGHVS; CDR2 reads FQNEAQ. The V and J ends lost 4 bases and 12 bases respectively, with 19 bases between them. The CDR3 region has the DNA TGTGCCAGCAGCTCCGAGGGGGATCAGGGTTCTCAGTACTTC. Its translation is CASSSEGDQGSQYF.

This sequence joins TRBV29-1 and TRBJ1-1; D gene uncertain. The CDR3 length is 13 residues. Per the germline V gene, CDR1 is SQVTM and CDR2 is ANQGSEA. Trimming cost V 6 bases and J 0 bases, with 11 bases left between them. The CDR3 nucleotides are TGCAGCGTGGGAGGCAGGATGAACACTGAAGCTTTCTTT. Its translation: CSVGGRMNTEAFF.

The chain uses TRBV5-8 and TRBJ2-1; D is perhaps TRBD2 (5 bases). CDR1 is SGHTS, CDR2 YDEGEE, per germline. V dropped 0 bases and J dropped 0 bases, with 16 bases sitting between them. The CDR3 extends over 18 amino acids. The CDR3 spells CASSLAIGLSSSYNEQFF. DNA for the CDR3: TGTGCCAGCAGCTTGGCGATCGGACTTTCGAGCTCCTACAATGAGCAGTTCTTC.

The CDR3 reads CASSRSGSLFETQYF. Here the CDR3 DNA reads TGTGCCAGCAGCCGTAGCGGGAGTCTTTTCGAGACCCAGTACTTC. This chain connects TRBV7-6 to TRBJ2-5; the match to TRBD2 covers 9 bases. Germline V CDR1 and CDR2: SGHVS, FNYEAQ. V was clipped by 5 bases and J by 5 bases; unmatched bases: 9. This CDR3 contains 15 residues.

The chain links TRBV9 to TRBJ1-2, with 8 bases fitting TRBD1. The CDR3 length is 15 residues. V shed 0 bases, J shed 7 bases, and the junction held 8 bases outside the gene matches. Germline CDR1 SGDLS, CDR2 YYNGEE. CDR3 region: CASSVDGRGQGGYTF. Written as DNA, the CDR3 is TGTGCCAGCAGCGTAGATGGCAGGGGGCAGGGTGGCTACACCTTC.

The chain has TRBV6-5 and TRBJ2-1; TRBD2 might be the D (6 bases). The length of the CDR3 is 12 residues. The V end lost 6 bases, the J end lost 9 bases, and 12 bases lay between the germline ends. Looked up from germline, CDR1 is MNHEY and CDR2 is SVGAGI. The CDR3 is CASSAGLSEQFF. The DNA of the CDR3 is TGTGCCAGCAGCGCGGGGCTCAGTGAGCAGTTCTTC.

This clone has only one observation. The chain links TRBV2 to TRBJ2-3; maybe TRBD2 (5 bases). Germline CDR1 reads SNHLY; CDR2 reads FYNNEI. The CDR3 runs 14 residues. V was cut by 7 bases and J by 0 bases, with 11 bases left in between. Here the CDR3 DNA reads TGTGCCAGCATCCGGTCGGGGAGCACAGATACGCAGTATTTT. Translation: CASIRSGSTDTQYF.

The chain employs TRBV11-3 and TRBJ2-3; D remains unclear. The V gene lost 5 bases and the J gene lost 3 bases, with 9 bases spanning the gap. Germline values: CDR1 SGHNT, CDR2 YENEEA. This CDR3 has 13 amino acids. CDR3 in DNA: TGTGCCAGCAGCCCATCGAGGACAGATACGCAGTATTTT. Translating gives CASSPSRTDTQYF.

The chain employs TRBV6-5 and TRBJ2-2, with 8 bases that match TRBD2. V dropped 7 bases and J dropped 7; count of bases not matched to a gene: 11. The germline gives CDR1 MNHEY, CDR2 SVGAGI. The CDR3 length is 15 residues. The CDR3 DNA is TGTGCCAGCATGGCCGGACTAGCTGTCAGCGGGGAGCTGTTTTTT. It encodes CASMAGLAVSGELFF.

The table lists this clone with a count of one. The chain employs TRBV11-1 and TRBJ1-2; 9 bases fit TRBD1. Germline CDR1 reads SGHAT; CDR2 reads FQDESV (reference sequence). V was clipped by 5 bases and J by 8 bases; unmatched bases: 12. There are 15 residues in the CDR3. This chain's CDR3 is CASSPTQGAYRGYTF. The CDR3 region has the DNA TGTGCCAGCAGCCCGACACAGGGGGCCTACCGGGGCTACACCTTC.

The chain uses TRBV19 and TRBJ2-7, with D perhaps TRBD1 (5 bases). V lost 1 base to trimming and J lost 1 base, with 17 bases between them. The CDR3 has 17 residues. Germline CDR1 is LNHDA and CDR2 is SQIVND (reference sequence). CDR3 loop: CASSIAGSRTRSYEQYF. The CDR3 nucleotides are TGTGCCAGTAGTATAGCGGGTTCGAGGACACGGTCCTACGAGCAGTACTTC.

This sequence joins TRBV19 and TRBJ2-3, with 9 bases matching TRBD2. This CDR3 comprises 17 residues. Germline CDR1 is LNHDA and CDR2 is SQIVND (reference sequence). The J segment lost 2 bases and the V segment lost 2 bases, leaving 8 bases of the junction unmatched. CDR3 amino acids: CASSIPGAGGLTDTQYF. DNA for the CDR3: TGTGCCAGTAGTATACCGGGAGCGGGAGGCCTCACAGATACGCAGTATTTT.

The chain employs TRBV19 and TRBJ1-1, with a weak D call TRBD1 (5 bases). CDR3 size: 13 residues. Germline CDR1 and CDR2: LNHDA and SQIVND (reference sequence). V was shortened by 5 bases and J by 7 bases, with 14 bases between the two germline ends. This chain's CDR3 is CASSPIGGGEAFF. The CDR3 bases are TGTGCCAGTAGTCCTATTGGGGGGGGTGAAGCTTTCTTT.

The chain recombines TRBV18 with TRBJ1-1; a weak D match, TRBD1 (6 bases). CDR1 is KGHSH and CDR2 is LQKENI in the germline V gene. V dropped 5 bases and J dropped 2 bases, with 9 bases sitting between them. CDR3 length: 13 amino acids. CDR3 coding DNA: TGTGCCAGCTCAGGACAGACTAACACTGAAGCTTTCTTT. Translation gives CASSGQTNTEAFF.

This clone was detected only a few times. The V and J genes are TRBV27 and TRBJ1-5; TRBD1 is a possible D gene (5 bases). The CDR3 runs to 14 residues. V lost 6 bases to trimming and J lost 3 bases, with 12 bases between them. The V gene's germline CDR1 is MNHEY and CDR2 SMNVEV (reference sequence). The chain's CDR3 is CASRIGTNNQPQHF. The CDR3 DNA is TGTGCCAGCAGAATCGGGACTAACAATCAGCCCCAGCATTTT.

The V and J genes are TRBV3-1 (or the pseudogene TRBV3-2) and TRBJ1-1, with a weak D call TRBD1 (5 bases). Germline-derived CDR1 and CDR2 are LGHDT and YNNKEL (reference sequence). V was cut by 6 bases and J by 6 bases, with 17 bases left in between. The CDR3 is 14 residues long. CDR3 protein: CASSRDSGKAEAFF. The CDR3 region has the DNA TGTGCCAGCAGTCGGGACTCCGGGAAAGCTGAAGCTTTCTTT.

The chain couples TRBV6-5 to TRBJ2-3, with 7 positions matching TRBD2. The CDR3 runs 15 residues. Per germline, CDR1 MNHEY and CDR2 SVGAGI. With 2 bases clipped from V and 2 bases from J, the junction kept 4 bases outside the gene matches. The CDR3 DNA follows: TGTGCCAGCAGTTACCAGGCGGGAGCCACAGATACGCAGTATTTT. It encodes CASSYQAGATDTQYF.

The V and J genes are TRBV6-5 and TRBJ2-7, with TRBD2 as a possible D gene (5 bases). Trimming stripped 6 bases from V and 6 bases from J, with 9 bases between. The CDR3 runs to 11 residues. CDR1 MNHEY and CDR2 SVGAGI come from the germline V gene. The CDR3 spells CASSYRGEQYF. CDR3 nucleotides: TGTGCCAGCAGCTACCGGGGCGAGCAGTACTTC.

The chain uses TRBV6-1 and TRBJ2-5, with TRBD2 matching over 7 bases. This CDR3 spans 16 amino acids. V gave up 0 bases and J gave up 5 bases; unmatched junction bases: 9. CDR1 is MNHNS and CDR2 is SASEGT in the germline V gene. The CDR3 loop is CASSEAGSSRGETQYF. The CDR3 region has the DNA TGTGCCAGCAGTGAAGCCGGCAGTTCGCGGGGGGAGACCCAGTACTTC.

This clone has just one count. For the CDR3, the DNA is TGTGCCTGGGGGAACAGGGGCGGCTACACCTTC. Protein product: CAWGNRGGYTF. This chain uses TRBV30 with TRBJ1-2, with 7 bases lining up with TRBD1. CDR3 length: 11 amino acids. J was trimmed by 8 bases and V by 5 bases; bases with no gene match: 5. CDR1 GTSNPN and CDR2 SVGIG come from the germline V gene (reference sequence).

V usage is TRBV19 and J usage is TRBJ1-6; no definite D call. The CDR3 runs 14 residues. Germline lookup yields CDR1 LNHDA and CDR2 SQIVND (reference sequence). The V gene lost 0 bases and the J gene lost 7 bases, with 7 bases spanning the gap. CDR3 residues: CASSIDTYNSPLHF. DNA of the CDR3: TGTGCCAGTAGTATAGATACTTACAATTCACCCCTCCACTTT.

The chain recombines TRBV7-9 with TRBJ2-1; 9 bases fit TRBD1. Losses at the gene ends were 5 bases for V and 12 bases for J; bases not matched to a gene: 11. CDR1 and CDR2 from the germline V gene are SEHNR and FQNEAQ (reference sequence). This CDR3 is built from 14 residues. The CDR3 DNA sequence: TGTGCCAGCAGCCTTGAAGACTACAGGGGGCGGCAGTTCTTC. Its protein is CASSLEDYRGRQFF.